The text below deals with one T cell receptor beta chain. Assay: immunoSEQ multiplex PCR; the TCRdb copy retains only in-frame clones and omits some. The sample carries 260,000 or so clones, over 75% recorded once. V lost 0 bases and J lost 10, with 9 bases in between. This CDR3 region has 11 residues. CDR1 and CDR2 (germline): DFQATT, SNEGSKA (reference sequence). The data were obtained in a study of cytomegalovirus exposure and HLA in healthy donors. This TCR was sampled from a woman aged 18-29 years in good health and CMV-seronegative. The V call is TRBV20-1, the J call TRBJ1-1; possible D gene TRBD1, 5 bases. The sample was PBMCs. In nucleotides, the CDR3 is TGCAGTGCTAGAGACAGAAGGGGAGCTTTCTTT. Translating it yields CSARDRRGAFF.